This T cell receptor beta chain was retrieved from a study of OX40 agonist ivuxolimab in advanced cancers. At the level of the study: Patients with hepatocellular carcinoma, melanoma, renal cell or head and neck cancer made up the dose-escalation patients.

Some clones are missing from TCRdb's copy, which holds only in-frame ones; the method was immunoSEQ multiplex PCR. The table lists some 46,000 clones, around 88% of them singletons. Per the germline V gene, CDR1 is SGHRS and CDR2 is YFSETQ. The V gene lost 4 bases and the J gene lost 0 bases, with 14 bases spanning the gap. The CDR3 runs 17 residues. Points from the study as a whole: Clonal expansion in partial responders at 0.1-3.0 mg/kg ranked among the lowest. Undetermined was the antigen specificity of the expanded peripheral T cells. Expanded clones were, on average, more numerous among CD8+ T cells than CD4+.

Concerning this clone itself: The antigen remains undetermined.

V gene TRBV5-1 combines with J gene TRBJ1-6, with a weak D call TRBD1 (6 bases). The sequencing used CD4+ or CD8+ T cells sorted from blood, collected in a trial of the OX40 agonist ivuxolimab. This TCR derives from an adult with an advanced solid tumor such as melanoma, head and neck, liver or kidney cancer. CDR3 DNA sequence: TGCGCCAGCAGCCTGACAGGTCCGAGCTCCTATAATTCACCCCTCCACTTT. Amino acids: CASSLTGPSSYNSPLHF.